These 30 T cell receptor beta chains were sequenced from one sample in a study of CD8+ T cells in alopecia areata. In each case, RNA was isolated and then reverse transcribed into cDNA as the sequencing template. Only in-frame clones appear in the TCRdb table, and some are missing; sequencing was by immunoSEQ multiplex PCR. Seen here are 90,000 to 130,000 clones, under 60% observed once, and the top ten hold about 12%. Treatment described: oral pan-JAK inhibitor, 5-10 mg twice daily. Sequenced material: CD8+ T cells sorted from blood, taken at week 24, from a patient treated with tofacitinib. Receptors were obtained from a human donor with alopecia areata.

The V and J genes are TRBV5-4 and TRBJ2-1, with D perhaps matching TRBD1 (5 bases). Germline CDR1 reads SGHNT; CDR2 reads YYREEE (reference sequence). Trimming took 0 bases from V and 7 from J, leaving 14 bases between them. The CDR3 has 15 amino acids. The CDR3 DNA reads TGTGCCAGCAGCTTGGAAAGGGGCTTTGGGAATGAGCAGTTCTTC. Translation gives CASSLERGFGNEQFF.

Of note for this clone: Other DNA sequences from this sample encode an identical CDR3 as well. V and J are TRBV27 and TRBJ2-5, with 10 bases matching TRBD1. Per germline, CDR1 MNHEY and CDR2 SMNVEV (reference sequence). J was trimmed by 5 bases and V by 5 bases; bases with no gene match: 5. The CDR3 consists of 14 residues. In nucleotides, the CDR3 is TGTGCCAGCAGTCCGACAGGGGGCGAGGAGACCCAGTACTTC. Amino acid sequence: CASSPTGGEETQYF.

This clone was detected a few times. V gene TRBV30 combines with J gene TRBJ2-7, with TRBD1 as a possible D gene (5 bases). Trimming stripped 5 bases from V and 1 base from J, with 12 bases between. Per the germline V gene, CDR1 is GTSNPN and CDR2 is SVGIG (reference sequence). The CDR3 spans 13 residues. Written as DNA, the CDR3 is TGTGCCTGGGCCCCTGACAGTTCCTACGAGCAGTACTTC. It codes for CAWAPDSSYEQYF.

The chain combines TRBV27 with TRBJ2-7, with D possibly being TRBD1 (5 bases). This CDR3 contains 14 residues. The V and J ends lost 2 bases and 3 bases respectively, with 11 bases between them. Germline assignment: CDR1 MNHEY and CDR2 SMNVEV (reference sequence). CDR3 DNA sequence: TGTGCCAGCAGTTTAGGTCAGGGTCTCTACGAGCAGTACTTC. Amino acid sequence: CASSLGQGLYEQYF.

J is TRBJ2-5 and V is TRBV6-5, with D possibly TRBD2 on 6 matching bases. CDR1 MNHEY and CDR2 SVGAGI come from the germline V gene. Trimming removed 3 bases at V and 2 bases at J, with 10 bases between. This CDR3 region has 14 residues. The CDR3 DNA reads as TGTGCCAGCAGTTATCGGGAGCTTCAAGAGACCCAGTACTTC. Its translation is CASSYRELQETQYF.

The chain is built from TRBV29-1 and TRBJ2-5; D gene unclear. The CDR3 is 13 amino acids. Germline V gives CDR1 SQVTM, CDR2 ANQGSEA. Deletions cut 5 bases from V and 2 bases from J, with 12 bases between. The DNA of the CDR3 is TGCAGCGTTCCCCTCCACGGTCAAGAGACCCAGTACTTC. This gives the protein CSVPLHGQETQYF.

The chain recombines TRBV9 with TRBJ2-7, with D perhaps TRBD2 (5 bases). The CDR3 has 13 amino acids. Between the trimmed V and J ends, which lost 3 bases and 6 bases, there was a span of 13 bases. The V gene's germline CDR1 is SGDLS and CDR2 YYNGEE. The DNA of the CDR3 is TGTGCCAGCAGCGCCGGCTGGACTTTCGAGCAGTACTTC. Translated, it gives CASSAGWTFEQYF.

This clone was recorded only once. The gene calls are TRBV7-6 and TRBJ1-1, with no clear D. The germline V gene encodes CDR1 SGHVS and CDR2 FNYEAQ. V was pared by 7 bases and J by 1 base, with 13 bases between. The CDR3 has 14 residues. CDR3 bases: TGTGCCAGCACCAACCTCGTGGGGAACACTGAAGCTTTCTTT. This encodes CASTNLVGNTEAFF.

This clone was recorded a few times. The chain couples TRBV4-2 to TRBJ2-1; unclear D gene. Germline V gene data show CDR1 as LGHNA and CDR2 as YNFKEQ. The CDR3 is made up of 12 amino acids. V dropped 5 bases and J dropped 6 bases, with 8 bases sitting between them. For the CDR3, the DNA is TGTGCCAGCAGCTTGGTTGGCAATGAGCAGTTCTTC. Protein product: CASSLVGNEQFF.

This clone was counted a few times. The chain uses TRBV2 and TRBJ2-7; 8 bases map to TRBD1. The CDR3 totals 14 residues. With V trimmed by 4 bases and J by 5 bases, 7 bases remained unmatched. The V gene's germline CDR1 is SNHLY and CDR2 FYNNEI. The CDR3 protein is CASSGTGIDDEQYF. The CDR3 bases are TGTGCCAGCAGTGGGACAGGGATTGACGACGAGCAGTACTTC.

The rearrangement joins TRBV7-6 to TRBJ2-1; D is ambiguous. CDR3 size: 14 residues. The germline gives CDR1 SGHVS, CDR2 FNYEAQ. With 4 bases removed from V and 2 bases from J, the gap between germline ends came to 9 bases. Written as DNA, the CDR3 is TGTGCCAGCAGCTCCATAAGCGCCTACAATGAGCAGTTCTTC. Protein product: CASSSISAYNEQFF.

J is TRBJ1-2 and V is TRBV30, with a possible D match to TRBD1 (5 bases). This CDR3 spans 16 amino acids. Trimming pared 0 bases from V and 3 bases from J, leaving 17 bases between. Germline V lookup: CDR1 GTSNPN, CDR2 SVGIG (reference sequence). CDR3 DNA sequence: TGTGCCTGGAGTGTATATCTCGGGACCCTTGACTATGGCTACACCTTC. The encoded protein is CAWSVYLGTLDYGYTF.

The gene calls are TRBV6-5 and TRBJ1-2; no reliable D call. Germline loops: CDR1 MNHEY, CDR2 SVGAGI. This CDR3 has 16 residues. Trimming removed 4 bases at V and 6 bases at J, with 21 bases between. Written as DNA, the CDR3 is TGTGCCAGCAGTTCCAATCTTTTACTTCACGGGGATGGCTACACCTTC. Its translation is CASSSNLLLHGDGYTF.

This clone has just one count. V usage is TRBV13 and J usage is TRBJ2-5; 9 bases match TRBD2. Germline CDR1 and CDR2: PRHDT and FYEKMQ (reference sequence). V was clipped by 1 base and J by 1 base; unmatched bases: 4. This CDR3 has 16 residues. The CDR3 spells CASSLVGSGGQETQYF. CDR3 bases: TGTGCCAGCAGCTTAGTCGGTAGCGGGGGCCAAGAGACCCAGTACTTC.

Only a few counts were recorded for this clone. CDR3 sequence (DNA): TGTGCCAGCAGCGACGGCCACGGACTGGGCAGCTATGGCTACACCTTC. This encodes CASSDGHGLGSYGYTF. V usage is TRBV2 and J usage is TRBJ1-2; D uncertain. Germline V gene lookup returns CDR1 SNHLY and CDR2 FYNNEI. CDR3 length: 16 residues. V was clipped by 6 bases and J by 4 bases, with 21 bases between them.

The V and J genes are TRBV27 and TRBJ1-1; D is undetermined. Germline V gives CDR1 MNHEY, CDR2 SMNVEV (reference sequence). The CDR3 is 12 residues long. V was trimmed by 7 bases and J by 1 base, leaving 7 bases between them. CDR3 loop: CASTAGNTEAFF. CDR3 DNA: TGTGCCAGCACCGCAGGGAACACTGAAGCTTTCTTT.

This clone has a handful of counts. V is TRBV2 and J is TRBJ2-7, with TRBD1 as a possible D gene (6 bases). The CDR3 has 12 amino acids. Germline CDR1 SNHLY, CDR2 FYNNEI. The V gene lost 8 bases and the J gene lost 2 bases, with 10 bases spanning the gap. CDR3 in amino acids: CASSGHTYEQYF. DNA for the CDR3: TGTGCCAGCTCGGGACATACCTACGAGCAGTACTTC.

The chain combines TRBV5-1 with TRBJ2-5; D is possibly TRBD2 (6 bases). Germline values: CDR1 SGHRS, CDR2 YFSETQ. CDR3 length equals 14 residues. V lost 4 bases to trimming and J lost 2 bases, with 12 bases between them. In DNA form, the CDR3 reads TGCGCCAGCAGCCCCCAGGGACTGCAAGAGACCCAGTACTTC. Its protein is CASSPQGLQETQYF.

The chain has TRBV30 and TRBJ2-7, with D uncertain. The germline V gene encodes CDR1 GTSNPN and CDR2 SVGIG (reference sequence). The length of the CDR3 is 16 residues. V was trimmed by 1 base and J by 3 bases, leaving 19 bases between them. The CDR3 here is CAWSAEGISPYYEQYF. Here the CDR3 DNA reads TGTGCCTGGAGTGCGGAAGGGATTTCCCCATACTACGAGCAGTACTTC.

Comment on this clone: Just one base apart from a much larger clone, this may be a read error. This chain uses TRBV2 with TRBJ2-1; perhaps TRBD2 as D (5 bases). Germline V gene lookup returns CDR1 SNHLY and CDR2 FYNNEI. CDR3 length equals 13 residues. Trimming took 3 bases from V and 4 from J, leaving 7 bases between them. The CDR3 nucleotides are TGTGCCAGCAGTGACGGCGGGTACAATGAGCAGTTCTTC. Encoded protein: CASSDGGYNEQFF.

The rearrangement links TRBV13 to TRBJ2-5, with D uncertain. This CDR3 spans 15 amino acids. V lost 0 bases to trimming and J lost 0 bases, with 8 bases between them. From germline, CDR1 is PRHDT and CDR2 FYEKMQ (reference sequence). CDR3 amino acids: CASSLGVTNQETQYF. The CDR3 DNA reads TGTGCCAGCAGCTTAGGGGTCACCAACCAAGAGACCCAGTACTTC.

This clone appeared a single time. This rearrangement joins TRBV4-1 to TRBJ1-1; D not certain. V lost 1 base and J 4 bases, leaving 13 bases between the germline ends. Germline V gene data show CDR1 as MGHRA and CDR2 as YSYEKL. The CDR3 is made up of 15 amino acids. The CDR3 coding sequence is TGCGCCAGCAGCCAAGTTGCGGTGAGTGGCACTGAAGCTTTCTTT. Translating gives CASSQVAVSGTEAFF.

The chain is built from TRBV5-8 and TRBJ1-1, with D maybe TRBD1 (5 bases). The ends were cut back, 1 base at V and 4 bases at J, with 14 bases in the middle. The CDR3 runs to 15 residues. Germline CDR1 SGHTS, CDR2 YDEGEE. The CDR3 DNA reads as TGTGCCAGCAGCTTGTGGCAGGGTCTGATCACTGAAGCTTTCTTT. Translating gives CASSLWQGLITEAFF. The whole variable domain, remainder taken from reference TRBV5-8 and TRBJ1-1, is EAGVTQSPTHLIKTRGQQATLRCSPISGHTSVYWYQQALGLGLQFLLWYDEGEERNRGNFPPRFSGRQFPNYSSELNVNALELEDSALYLCASSLWQGLITEAFFGQGTRLTVV.

This sequence joins TRBV7-9 and TRBJ1-2; unclear D gene. V gave up 5 bases and J gave up 4 bases, with 23 bases separating them. Germline loops: CDR1 SEHNR, CDR2 FQNEAQ (reference sequence). The CDR3 loop spans 17 amino acids. The CDR3 nucleotides read TGTGCCAGCAGCCCCTGGTTGTCTTCAACCATGATCTATGGCTACACCTTC. Protein sequence: CASSPWLSSTMIYGYTF.

The genes are TRBV6-5 and TRBJ2-1; D ambiguous. The length of the CDR3 is 13 residues. V was pared by 6 bases and J by 0 bases, with 6 bases between. Germline V gene data show CDR1 as MNHEY and CDR2 as SVGAGI. CDR3 in amino acids: CASREGSYNEQFF. Written as DNA, the CDR3 is TGTGCCAGCAGGGAAGGCTCCTACAATGAGCAGTTCTTC.

The genes are TRBV5-6 and TRBJ1-5; weak D call: TRBD1 (6 bases). The CDR3 is 16 amino acids. The germline V and J ends were trimmed by 4 bases and 5 bases, with 19 bases remaining between them. The germline CDR1 and CDR2 sequences are SGHDT and YYEEEE. For the CDR3, the DNA is TGTGCCAGCAGCCTAGGACAGACGGAGAGCGATCAGCCCCAGCATTTT. Encoded protein: CASSLGQTESDQPQHF.

The V gene is TRBV9, the J gene TRBJ2-3, with 10 positions matching TRBD2. Germline CDR1 is SGDLS and CDR2 is YYNGEE. This CDR3 has 17 amino acids. The J segment lost 0 bases and the V segment lost 3 bases, leaving 7 bases of the junction unmatched. CDR3 DNA: TGTGCCAGCAGCGAGAGAGGACTAGCGGTTAGCACAGATACGCAGTATTTT. It yields the protein CASSERGLAVSTDTQYF.

The chain couples TRBV9 to TRBJ1-4; the D is unclear. The length of the CDR3 is 15 residues. CDR1 and CDR2 from the germline V gene are SGDLS and YYNGEE. With 0 bases removed from V and 7 bases from J, the gap between germline ends came to 13 bases. CDR3 sequence (DNA): TGTGCCAGCAGCGTAGTAGGTAACCTCGGTGAAAAACTGTTTTTT. It codes for CASSVVGNLGEKLFF.

This clone appeared a few times. The genes are TRBV12-5 and TRBJ2-4; D is tentatively TRBD1 or TRBD2 (5 bases each). The CDR3 sequence is 13 residues long. Germline-derived CDR1 and CDR2 are LGHNT and FRNRAP. V lost 6 bases and J 10 bases, leaving 16 bases between the germline ends. CDR3 residues: CASGQTGAWIQYF. The CDR3 bases are TGTGCTAGTGGACAAACCGGGGCTTGGATTCAGTACTTC.

CDR3 DNA sequence: TGTGCCAGCATGGCAGGGCCCTCTGGAAACACCATATATTTT. Translation gives CASMAGPSGNTIYF. This chain connects TRBV2 to TRBJ1-3, with D possibly matching TRBD1 (5 bases). V lost 7 bases and J lost 0, with 10 bases in between. The CDR3 covers 14 residues. Looked up from germline, CDR1 is SNHLY and CDR2 is FYNNEI.